This TCR beta chain was captured by sequencing in a study of blood T cells in healthy people across ages. This clonotype was counted a few times. For the second PCR, which ran for about 7 to 12 cycles, a sample-barcoded 5' primer and a J-beta primer mix were used. TCRdb re-called the 5' RACE reads with MiXCR, one entry per CDR3 protein. The repertoire holds 500,000 to 700,000 distinct CDR3 sequences, with approximately 30% as singletons. From germline, CDR1 is LGHDT and CDR2 YNNKEL (reference sequence). The CDR3 contains 15 residues. Unmatched junction bases numbered 4, after V lost 6 bases and J lost 1 base.

What was sequenced was blood. The receptor was isolated from an elderly woman in good health. The J gene is TRBJ2-2, the V gene TRBV3-1; 8 bases match TRBD1. The CDR3 protein is CASRHRGRNTGELFF. The CDR3 DNA reads as TGTGCCAGCAGGCACAGGGGGAGGAACACCGGGGAGCTGTTTTTT.